Sequencing of this TCR beta chain was carried out in a study of T-cell reconstitution after alpha-beta-depleted transplantation in children. Regarding the study as a whole: For some patients, TCRbeta diversity was high at day 60 because of recipient T cells and thymic progenitors that survived. The study reportedly traced alpha-beta T cells about two months after transplant to several hundred expanded graft clones. T-cell numbers and diversity one year post-transplant derived largely from freshly generated T cells.

This clonotype was counted ten times or more. Its antigen remains unknown. The CDR3 extends over 16 amino acids. V was trimmed by 7 bases and J by 1 base, leaving 16 bases between them. Molecular barcoding with unique molecular identifiers was used for the TCRbeta library. TCRdb re-derived calls from the PCR reads in MiXCR, one entry per CDR3 protein. The table records about 100,000 distinct CDR3 sequences, about 5.6% of them present only once. The sequence was collected from a female patient aged 2-9 years who had a stem cell transplant for Fanconi anemia, so the T cells may come from the graft donor. The material sequenced was PBMCs, mostly from graft donor cells, taken 60 days after TCRalphabeta/CD19-depleted stem cell transplant. The chain carries TRBV12-3 or TRBV12-4 and TRBJ2-2; D possibly corresponds to TRBD2 (6 bases). The CDR3 bases are TGTGCCAGCATCGGGCTAGCGAGCGGGAACACCGGGGAGCTGTTTTTT. Protein sequence: CASIGLASGNTGELFF.